The clone carrying this T cell receptor (beta chain) was counted many times. Its antigen is not identified. The V end lost 5 bases, the J end lost 3 bases, and 11 bases lay between the germline ends. The CDR3 runs 15 residues. Germline CDR1 SNHLY, CDR2 FYNNEI. MiXCR was run by TCRdb on the RT-PCR reads, yielding one entry per CDR3 protein. The sample includes about 780,000 distinct CDR3 sequences, roughly 20% of them seen just once. The data were obtained in a study of response to subunit inactivated influenza vaccine. Regarding the study as a whole: T cells newly recruited by each seasonal influenza vaccination are few, the authors suggested.

The receptor comes from a man aged 45-65 years who received an inactivated influenza vaccine. This rearrangement joins TRBV2 to TRBJ2-6; the D gene could be TRBD1 or TRBD2 (5 bases each). Specimen: PBMCs from blood, collected approximately 5 days after vaccination. The CDR3 nucleotides read TGTGCCAGCAGTCCGTCGGGGCTTGGGGCCAACGTCCTGACTTTC. Its protein product is CASSPSGLGANVLTF. Complete variable domain (other parts from reference TRBV2 and TRBJ2-6): EPEVTQTPSHQVTQMGQEVILRCVPISNHLYFYWYRQILGQKVEFLVSFYNNEISEKSEIFDDQFSVERPDGSNFTLKIRSTKLEDSAMYFCASSPSGLGANVLTFGAGSRLTVL.